This is a list of T cell receptor beta chains from one sample in a study of monozygotic twins with cystic fibrosis. This table comes from immunoSEQ multiplex PCR, and its TCRdb copy is limited to in-frame clones, with some not included. The sample lists approximately 36,000 clones; 90% to 95% were seen once. Sequencing was carried out using blood. The source is a boy aged 2 to 10 with cystic fibrosis. Each CDR3 is given with its conserved first and last residue. A D gene is named only where the DNA matches it firmly. Only some rows state a clone size, as once, few, many or a class for expanded clones.

cdr3_length,clone_size,j_call,d_call,v_call,cdr3_nt,cdr3_aa
16,.,TRBJ2-2,.,TRBV7-3,TGTGCCAGCAGCAAAAGGGCCCCCGTGTTCACCGGGGAGCTGTTTTTT,CASSKRAPVFTGELFF
15,.,TRBJ1-6,.,TRBV19,TGTGCCAGTAAGGAGGGGAGCTCCTATAATTCACCCCTCCACTTT,CASKEGSSYNSPLHF
13,few,TRBJ1-6,.,TRBV4-3,TGCGCCAGCAGCCCTAAGGGGCGTTCACCCCTCCACTTT,CASSPKGRSPLHF
15,.,TRBJ1-1,TRBD1,TRBV25-1,TGTGCCAGCCAGGCGGTAGGACAGGGGCACACTGAAGCTTTCTTT,CASQAVGQGHTEAFF
14,.,TRBJ2-5,TRBD2,TRBV29-1,TGCAGCGTTGCGCTTAGCGGGGGGCAAGAGACCCAGTACTTC,CSVALSGGQETQYF
14,.,TRBJ1-2,.,TRBV4-1,TGCGCCAGCAGCCAACACCGTCAGACCTATGGCTACACCTTC,CASSQHRQTYGYTF
14,once,TRBJ1-1,TRBD1,TRBV5-8,TGTGCCAGCAGCGTGGGACAGGGGTACACTGAAGCTTTCTTT,CASSVGQGYTEAFF
14,few,TRBJ1-5,.,TRBV6-5,TGTGCCAGCAGTTACTCTGCGGGCAATCAGCCCCAGCATTTT,CASSYSAGNQPQHF
12,.,TRBJ1-1,.,TRBV7-9,TGTGCCAGCAGCTTAGTAACCACTGAAGCTTTCTTT,CASSLVTTEAFF
14,.,TRBJ2-7,.,TRBV2,TGTGCCAGCAGTGTCGACCAGGGATACTACGAGCAGTACTTC,CASSVDQGYYEQYF
13,once,TRBJ2-2,TRBD1,TRBV7-6,TGTGCCAGCAGCCCGACAGGGTCCGGGGAGCTGTTTTTT,CASSPTGSGELFF
10,.,TRBJ2-5,.,TRBV7-9,TGTGCCAGCGGGTGGGAGACCCAGTACTTC,CASGWETQYF
17,.,TRBJ2-2,TRBD1,TRBV4-1,TGCGCCAGCAGCCACCAAGTTCAACAGGGGCCCACCGGGGAGCTGTTTTTT,CASSHQVQQGPTGELFF
13,few,TRBJ1-2,.,TRBV5-8,TGTGCCAGCAGCCCAAGCCGGGTATATGGCTACACCTTC,CASSPSRVYGYTF
15,.,TRBJ1-3,.,TRBV23-1,TGCGCCAGCAGTCAATCGTTGAGATCTGGAAACACCATATATTTT,CASSQSLRSGNTIYF
20,once,TRBJ2-1,TRBD2,TRBV19,TGTGCCAGTAGGGGATTATGGCTAGCGGGGGGGTCGACCTCCTACAATGAGCAGTTCTTC,CASRGLWLAGGSTSYNEQFF
15,once,TRBJ2-1,.,TRBV6-4,TGTGCCAGCAGTGACGGGGGGGCATCCTACAATGAGCAGTTCTTC,CASSDGGASYNEQFF
14,.,TRBJ1-1,TRBD1,TRBV10-3,TGTGCCATCAGTAACCAGGGGGCCAACACTGAAGCTTTCTTT,CAISNQGANTEAFF
15,.,TRBJ2-7,.,TRBV5-6,TGTGCCAGCAGCCTCGGACTTGCGAGCTCCTACGAGCAGTACTTC,CASSLGLASSYEQYF
17,.,TRBJ2-2,TRBD1,TRBV5-1,TGCGCCAGCAGCTCGAAACGGACAGGGGCGGTCACCGGGGAGCTGTTTTTT,CASSSKRTGAVTGELFF
16,.,TRBJ2-5,TRBD2,TRBV9,TGTGCCAGCAGCGTAGGCTCTAGCGGGGGGCAAGAGACCCAGTACTTC,CASSVGSSGGQETQYF
17,.,TRBJ1-3,TRBD1,TRBV11-3,TGTGCCAGCAGCTTAGACGGGACAGGGACCTCTGGAAACACCATATATTTT,CASSLDGTGTSGNTIYF
16,.,TRBJ1-1,.,TRBV18,TGTGCCAGCTCACCACCGAGGGGGGAGGTAACCACTGAAGCTTTCTTT,CASSPPRGEVTTEAFF
15,.,TRBJ2-1,TRBD1,TRBV5-1,TGCGCCAGCAGGACCGGGACAGGATCTATCAATGAGCAGTTCTTC,CASRTGTGSINEQFF
14,.,TRBJ1-1,TRBD1,TRBV7-9,TGTGCCAGCAGTCATAGAACCGGGACAGCTGAAGCTTTCTTT,CASSHRTGTAEAFF
13,.,TRBJ2-3,.,TRBV14,TGTGCCAGCAGCCAAATACTAGCAGATACGCAGTATTTT,CASSQILADTQYF
16,.,TRBJ2-5,.,TRBV11-3,TGTGCCAGCAGCTACCGACTGGGCCGTGACATTGAGACCCAGTACTTC,CASSYRLGRDIETQYF
14,.,TRBJ2-6,.,TRBV18,TGTGCCAGCTCACCTCTCCCTGGGGCCAACGTCCTGACTTTC,CASSPLPGANVLTF
16,.,TRBJ2-1,TRBD2,TRBV7-6,TGTGCCAGCAGCTCAATAGCGGGGGCCTCCTACAATGAGCAGTTCTTC,CASSSIAGASYNEQFF
12,.,TRBJ1-2,.,TRBV5-1,TGCGCCAGCAGCTCGGGAGAGTGGGGCTACACCTTC,CASSSGEWGYTF
14,.,TRBJ1-2,.,TRBV7-8,TGTGCCAGCAGCTTAGACACGGAGTTCTATGGCTACACCTTC,CASSLDTEFYGYTF
14,few,TRBJ1-2,.,TRBV27,TGTGCCAGCAGTCTTGGGGACGGATCCTATGGCTACACCTTC,CASSLGDGSYGYTF